Each of the 31 T cell receptor beta chains below was sequenced from the same sample in a study of spatial heterogeneity in lung cancer. The study, taken as a whole, reports: How many expanded intratumoral alpha and beta TCRs were present tracked the tumor mutation count, which was a count of nonsynonymous mutations.

Time point reported: sample taken at primary tumor resection. What these receptors recognize is not known. TCRdb called the 5' RACE reads again in MiXCR, with one record for every CDR3 protein. The sample lists thousands of distinct CDR3 sequences, under 7% occurring once. Source: lung tumor tissue, taken at surgery. The receptors derive from a male donor with early-stage non-small cell lung cancer.

This clonotype is categorized as medium-sized. The genes are TRBV2 and TRBJ2-3, with TRBD2 identical over 7 bases. The CDR3 covers 16 residues. After removal of 3 bases from V and 4 bases from J, the junction contained 10 bases not matched to a gene. Per germline, CDR1 SNHLY and CDR2 FYNNEI. The CDR3 region is CASSDPASRGADTQYF. The CDR3 nucleotides read TGTGCCAGCAGTGACCCGGCTAGCCGGGGGGCAGATACGCAGTATTTT.

By its share, this clonotype is large (0.1 to 1%). The V gene is TRBV7-2, the J gene TRBJ2-1, with D unclear. CDR1 SGHTA and CDR2 FQGNSA come from the germline V gene. The CDR3 consists of 13 residues. The germline V and J ends were trimmed by 4 bases and 5 bases, with 9 bases remaining between them. CDR3 region: CASSYEIHNEQFF. The CDR3 bases are TGTGCCAGCAGCTACGAGATCCACAATGAGCAGTTCTTC.

This clonotype was counted many times. The chain links TRBV12-3 or TRBV12-4 to TRBJ2-1; unclear D gene. Trimming left V 5 bases short and J 5 bases short, with 10 bases between. The CDR3 sequence is 13 residues long. CDR3 DNA: TGTGCCAGCAGTCTACCCCCCAACAATGAGCAGTTCTTC. This gives the protein CASSLPPNNEQFF.

The sample holds many counts of this clonotype. The rearrangement joins TRBV7-3 to TRBJ1-6; a weak D match, TRBD1 (5 bases). The CDR3 is made up of 13 amino acids. The ends were cut back, 1 base at V and 13 bases at J, with 11 bases in the middle. CDR1 is SGHTA and CDR2 is FQGTGA in the germline V gene. CDR3 sequence: CASSLNQGDPLHF. Here the CDR3 DNA reads TGTGCCAGCAGCTTAAATCAGGGTGATCCCCTCCACTTT.

This clonotype came up a few times. The genes are TRBV27 and TRBJ2-7; D is unresolved. Per germline, CDR1 MNHEY and CDR2 SMNVEV (reference sequence). This CDR3 spans 11 amino acids. V was trimmed by 3 bases and J by 6 bases, leaving 6 bases between them. For the CDR3, the DNA is TGTGCCAGCAGTTTCGGTCTCGAGCAGTACTTC. This sequence encodes CASSFGLEQYF.

In its sample, this clonotype is medium-sized. The CDR3 spells CASSEASYEQYF. The DNA of the CDR3 is TGTGCCAGCAGTGAAGCCAGTTACGAGCAGTACTTC. The rearrangement links TRBV6-1 to TRBJ2-7; D uncertain. V was cut by 0 bases and J by 4 bases, with 4 bases left in between. The CDR3 length is 12 residues. Germline-derived CDR1 and CDR2 are MNHNS and SASEGT.

This clonotype is termed medium-sized. V is TRBV6-6 and J is TRBJ1-2; 7 bases line up with TRBD1. This CDR3 has 14 amino acids. CDR1 and CDR2 (germline): MNHNY, SVGAGI (reference sequence). The ends lost 6 bases at V and 3 bases at J; junction bases unmatched: 7. CDR3 residues: CASRSDRTYYGYTF. The CDR3 coding sequence is TGTGCCAGCAGATCGGACAGGACTTACTATGGCTACACCTTC.

This clonotype was observed at least ten times. The V call is TRBV20-1, the J call TRBJ2-1; 9 nucleotides line up with TRBD1. The CDR3 has 14 residues. In germline, CDR1 is DFQATT, CDR2 SNEGSKA (reference sequence). V trimming: 5 bases; J trimming: 4 bases; junction bases outside the gene matches: 6. CDR3 sequence reads: CSARRTGDYNEQFF. In nucleotides, the CDR3 is TGCAGTGCTCGAAGGACAGGGGATTACAATGAGCAGTTCTTC.

By share, this clonotype ranks as medium-sized. This chain connects TRBV20-1 to TRBJ2-1, with 10 bases identical to TRBD2. J gave up 8 bases and V 6 bases, and 13 bases lay outside the gene matches. The germline CDR1 and CDR2 sequences are DFQATT and SNEGSKA (reference sequence). The CDR3 totals 15 residues. DNA for the CDR3: TGCAGTGCCCCTAAGCCTAGCGGGGGCAGGGATGAGCAGTTCTTC. Protein: CSAPKPSGGRDEQFF.

This clonotype was detected many times. This chain joins TRBV9 and TRBJ2-7; 8 bases map to TRBD1. J lost 6 bases, V lost 4 bases, and 12 bases had no gene match. This CDR3 region has 15 residues. Germline values: CDR1 SGDLS, CDR2 YYNGEE. The CDR3 protein is CASSRSVETGAEQYF. The CDR3, as DNA: TGTGCCAGCAGCCGTTCCGTAGAGACAGGGGCCGAGCAGTACTTC.

This clonotype rates as medium-sized. V gene TRBV5-6 combines with J gene TRBJ2-3; 8 bases match TRBD2. Germline V gene data show CDR1 as SGHDT and CDR2 as YYEEEE. With V trimmed by 1 base and J by 3 bases, 7 bases remained unmatched. This CDR3 has 16 amino acids. CDR3 loop: CASSLRGGQRTDTQYF. CDR3 DNA: TGTGCCAGCAGCTTGCGCGGGGGGCAGAGAACAGATACGCAGTATTTT.

By share, this clonotype ranks as medium-sized. This chain links TRBV11-2 with TRBJ2-1; D unresolved. The germline V and J ends were trimmed by 0 bases and 3 bases, with 6 bases remaining between them. The V gene's germline CDR1 is SGHAT and CDR2 FQNNGV. This CDR3 has 14 residues. CDR3 residues: CASSLDSVYNEQFF. DNA of the CDR3: TGTGCCAGCAGCTTAGATTCCGTCTACAATGAGCAGTTCTTC.

This clonotype is labeled as medium-sized. The CDR3 DNA is TGCAGTGCTTGGGGGAGCGACCGCTTTGAGCAGTTCTTC. Protein: CSAWGSDRFEQFF. This chain uses TRBV20-1 with TRBJ2-1; possibly TRBD1 or TRBD2 for D (5 bases each). CDR3 size: 13 residues. Trimming pared 5 bases from V and 9 bases from J, leaving 17 bases between. CDR1 DFQATT and CDR2 SNEGSKA come from the germline V gene (reference sequence).

This clonotype showed up just a few times. The V and J genes are TRBV28 and TRBJ2-3; D is uncertain. Per the germline V gene, CDR1 is MDHEN and CDR2 is SYDVKM. The CDR3 has 12 amino acids. V lost 6 bases and J 3 bases, leaving 7 bases between the germline ends. The CDR3 nucleotides read TGTGCCAGCAGCCTCCCGACAGATACGCAGTATTTT. It is translated as CASSLPTDTQYF.

This clonotype qualifies as medium-sized. The V call is TRBV7-2, the J call TRBJ1-4; D is possibly TRBD1 (6 bases). Germline CDR1 and CDR2: SGHTA and FQGNSA. V was trimmed by 5 bases and J by 0 bases, leaving 10 bases between them. The CDR3 is 15 amino acids. CDR3 loop: CASSRTGPTNEKLFF. Written as DNA, the CDR3 is TGTGCCAGCAGCAGAACAGGGCCAACTAATGAAAAACTGTTTTTT.

This clonotype was picked up a small number of times. The chain has TRBV20-1 and TRBJ1-6; D remains unclear. V gave up 2 bases and J gave up 7 bases, with 9 bases separating them. This CDR3 spans 13 amino acids. Germline V gives CDR1 DFQATT, CDR2 SNEGSKA (reference sequence). The CDR3 is CSARPGENSPLHF. The CDR3 coding sequence is TGCAGTGCTAGACCCGGGGAAAATTCACCCCTCCACTTT.

By proportion, this clonotype is medium-sized (0.01 to 0.1%). This chain joins TRBV6-2 or TRBV6-3 and TRBJ2-4; no clear D. V was shortened by 2 bases and J by 7 bases, with 18 bases between the two germline ends. In germline, CDR1 is MNHEY, CDR2 SVGEGT. This CDR3 has 16 residues. As DNA, the CDR3 is TGTGCCAGCAGTTACCCTGGGCTCCGCAGGCTGAACATTCAGTACTTC. Translated, it gives CASSYPGLRRLNIQYF.

This clonotype is labeled as medium-sized. The rearrangement links TRBV4-3 to TRBJ1-2; maybe TRBD1 (6 bases). This CDR3 contains 13 residues. CDR1 is LGHNA, CDR2 YSLEER, per germline. Trimming removed 0 bases at V and 8 bases at J, with 10 bases between. In DNA form, the CDR3 reads TGCGCCAGCAGCCAAGACCAGGGGTGGGGCTACACCTTC. As protein: CASSQDQGWGYTF.

By share, this clonotype ranks as medium-sized. The chain has TRBV24-1 and TRBJ1-1; 8 bases are shared with TRBD1. The CDR3 has 15 amino acids. In germline, CDR1 is KGHDR, CDR2 SFDVKD. The ends lost 4 bases at V and 1 base at J; junction bases unmatched: 4. The CDR3 sequence is CATSDLDRGNTEAFF. The CDR3 DNA is TGTGCCACCAGTGACTTAGACAGGGGGAACACTGAAGCTTTCTTT.

By frequency in the sample, this clonotype is medium-sized (0.01 to 0.1%). The chain employs TRBV6-5 and TRBJ1-2; D is ambiguous. V shed 5 bases and J shed 2 bases, with 9 bases lying between them. The CDR3 has 13 amino acids. Germline lookup yields CDR1 MNHEY and CDR2 SVGAGI. CDR3 nucleotide sequence: TGTGCCAGCAGTGATCCGTCCAACTATGGCTACACCTTC. Translating gives CASSDPSNYGYTF.

By share, this clonotype ranks as medium-sized. CDR3 loop: CASSLAELGGNEQYF. CDR3 in DNA: TGTGCCAGCAGCTTAGCGGAACTAGGAGGGAACGAGCAGTACTTC. The chain links TRBV7-2 to TRBJ2-7, with TRBD2 as a possible D gene (6 bases). The CDR3 contains 15 residues. Germline-derived CDR1 and CDR2 are SGHTA and FQGNSA. Trimming stripped 0 bases from V and 5 bases from J, with 14 bases between.

Turning to this clonotype: This may arise from a read error, as a much more abundant clone is one base away. The chain carries TRBV9 and TRBJ2-5, with TRBD2 matching 8 bases. V lost 0 bases and J lost 5; bases outside the gene matches: 3. Germline-derived CDR1 and CDR2 are SGDLS and YYNGEE. The CDR3 runs to 14 residues. This chain's CDR3 is CASSVGSGDETQYF. CDR3 DNA sequence: TGTGCCAGCAGCGTAGGTAGCGGGGATGAGACCCAGTACTTC.

Relative to its sample, this clonotype is medium-sized. This chain uses TRBV12-3 or TRBV12-4 with TRBJ2-2, with unresolved D. V was shortened by 5 bases and J by 2 bases, with 12 bases between the two germline ends. The CDR3 consists of 15 residues. CDR3 protein: CASSPGDGNTGELFF. The CDR3 coding sequence is TGTGCCAGCAGTCCGGGTGACGGTAACACCGGGGAGCTGTTTTTT.

This clonotype qualifies as medium-sized. The rearrangement links TRBV7-2 to TRBJ1-1, with unresolved D. Trimming removed 2 bases at V and 1 base at J, with 17 bases between. Looked up from germline, CDR1 is SGHTA and CDR2 is FQGNSA. CDR3 size: 17 residues. CDR3 DNA: TGTGCCAGCAGCTTAAGTCCTTCATGGTCCAGGAACACTGAAGCTTTCTTT. Amino acid sequence: CASSLSPSWSRNTEAFF.

In this sample, this clonotype turned up many times. This sequence joins TRBV4-2 and TRBJ1-6, with D possibly matching TRBD1 (5 bases). Trimming took off 4 bases at V and 7 bases at J, with 11 bases between the two ends. This CDR3 contains 14 residues. The germline V gene has CDR1 LGHNA and CDR2 YNFKEQ. The CDR3, as DNA: TGTGCCAGCAGCCGTGGGACCGAGAATTCACCCCTCCACTTT. Protein: CASSRGTENSPLHF.

This clonotype is classed as medium-sized. The chain has TRBV4-3 and TRBJ1-5; tentatively, D is TRBD1 (5 bases). The CDR3 totals 15 residues. Looked up from germline, CDR1 is LGHNA and CDR2 is YSLEER. Trimming cost V 4 bases and J 0 bases, with 10 bases left between them. The CDR3 region is CASSPGRGSNQPQHF. DNA for the CDR3: TGCGCCAGCAGCCCAGGAAGGGGTAGCAATCAGCCCCAGCATTTT.

By share, this clonotype counts as medium-sized. The chain is built from TRBV28 and TRBJ2-7; no clear D gene. This CDR3 has 15 residues. Germline CDR1 is MDHEN and CDR2 is SYDVKM. V lost 1 base to trimming and J lost 5 bases, with 15 bases between them. The CDR3 DNA reads as TGTGCCAGCAGTTTATATCTGGGTTCCGTCCACGAGCAGTACTTC. It specifies CASSLYLGSVHEQYF.

This clonotype is medium-sized (0.01 to 0.1%) by share. The chain carries TRBV7-2 and TRBJ2-2; 10 nucleotides line up with TRBD1. CDR3 length: 16 residues. The junction had 7 bases not matched to a gene; V was cut back by 3 bases and J by 6 bases. Germline CDR1 reads SGHTA; CDR2 reads FQGNSA. CDR3 loop: CASSFLGQGSSGELFF. The CDR3 nucleotides read TGTGCCAGCAGCTTCCTGGGACAGGGGTCGTCCGGGGAGCTGTTTTTT.

This clonotype is categorized as medium-sized. CDR3 region: CASSDRLAFF. The CDR3 DNA sequence: TGTGCCAGCAGTGACAGGCTCGCTTTCTTT. The chain couples TRBV6-1 to TRBJ1-1; D is undetermined. Looked up from germline, CDR1 is MNHNS and CDR2 is SASEGT. The CDR3 is 10 amino acids. Trimming took 3 bases from V and 11 from J, leaving 7 bases between them.

This clonotype is labeled as medium-sized. The V call is TRBV7-6, the J call TRBJ2-7; TRBD1 agrees at 12 bases. Germline CDR1 and CDR2: SGHVS and FNYEAQ. Trimming cost V 5 bases and J 5 bases; bases outside gene matches: 7. The CDR3 length is 15 residues. The CDR3 DNA follows: TGTGCCAGCAGCCCTCCGGGACAGGGGGCGAACGAGCAGTACTTC. Its protein is CASSPPGQGANEQYF.

The table lists this clonotype with many counts. The chain employs TRBV10-1 and TRBJ2-3; D gene uncertain. Germline-derived CDR1 and CDR2 are WNHNN and SYGVQD (reference sequence). CDR3 length equals 12 residues. Deletions cut 6 bases from V and 0 bases from J, with 4 bases between. CDR3 sequence: CASSYSTDTQYF. As DNA, the CDR3 is TGCGCCAGCAGCTATAGCACAGATACGCAGTATTTT.